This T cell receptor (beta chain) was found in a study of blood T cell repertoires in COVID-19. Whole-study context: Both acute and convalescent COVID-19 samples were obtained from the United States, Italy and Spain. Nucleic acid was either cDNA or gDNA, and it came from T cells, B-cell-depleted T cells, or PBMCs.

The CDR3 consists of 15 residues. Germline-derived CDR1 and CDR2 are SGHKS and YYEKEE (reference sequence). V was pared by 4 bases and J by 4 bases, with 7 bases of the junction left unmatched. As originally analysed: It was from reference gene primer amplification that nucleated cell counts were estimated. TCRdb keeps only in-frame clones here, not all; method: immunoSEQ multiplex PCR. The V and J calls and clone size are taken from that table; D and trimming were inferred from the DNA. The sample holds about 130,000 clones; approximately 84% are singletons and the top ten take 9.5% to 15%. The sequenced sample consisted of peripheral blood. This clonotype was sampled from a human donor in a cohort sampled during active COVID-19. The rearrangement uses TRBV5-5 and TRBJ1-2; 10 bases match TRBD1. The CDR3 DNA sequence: TGTGCCAGCAGCGCATGGGGACAGGGGAGCTATGGCTACACCTTC. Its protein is CASSAWGQGSYGYTF.